The 20 T cell receptor beta chains in this list originate from one sample, sequenced in a study of CD8+ T cells in alopecia areata (dated by TCRdb to 2016 to 2019). Taken with the paper, the label for treatment or condition translates to: oral pan-JAK inhibitor, 5-10 mg twice daily. To prepare the library, the immunoSEQ multiplex PCR assay was applied. For TCR sequencing, RNA was extracted from every sample and reverse transcribed into cDNA to serve as template. The immuneACCESS repertoire file appears here via TCRdb, limited to in-frame rearrangements. These files lack a portion of the clones; in checked studies, under half of the deficit traces to unresolved V genes, and the cause of the others is not known. Here the sample has around 180,000 clones; around 60% occur a single time. The biggest ten clones account for 1.3% of the sample. The sample here was CD4+ T cells sorted from blood, taken between weeks 47 and 50, from a patient treated with tofacitinib. These receptors all stem from a human donor with alopecia areata.

The chain recombines TRBV5-1 with TRBJ2-6, with 8 bases fitting TRBD1. CDR1 and CDR2 (germline): SGHRS, YFSETQ. V lost 7 bases and J lost 0; bases outside the gene matches: 6. The CDR3 is made up of 16 amino acids. The CDR3 loop reads CASSTGGNSGANVLTF. In nucleotides, the CDR3 is TGCGCCAGCTCTACAGGGGGAAACTCTGGGGCCAACGTCCTGACTTTC.

This chain's CDR3 is CASSTKTEAFF. The CDR3 region has the DNA TGTGCCAGCAGTACCAAGACTGAAGCTTTCTTT. This chain joins TRBV6-1 and TRBJ1-1; D gene unclear. Per germline, CDR1 MNHNS and CDR2 SASEGT. The CDR3 runs to 11 residues. V was clipped by 5 bases and J by 5 bases, with 6 bases between them.

CDR3 nucleotides: TGTGCCAGCAGCGGTGGCCTACACACCCAAGAGACCCAGTACTTC. Translation gives CASSGGLHTQETQYF. The chain joins TRBV5-4 to TRBJ2-5, with D unresolved. Germline V lookup: CDR1 SGHNT, CDR2 YYREEE (reference sequence). There are 15 residues in the CDR3. The germline V and J ends were trimmed by 4 bases and 1 base, with 14 bases remaining between them.

The chain combines TRBV4-3 with TRBJ2-6; 8 positions match TRBD1. The CDR3 length is 19 residues. V was pared by 0 bases and J by 0 bases, with 7 bases of the junction left unmatched. Germline V gene sequence: CDR1 LGHNA, CDR2 YSLEER. CDR3 bases: TGCGCCAGCAGCCAAGACGGACAGGGTCCCGGCTCTGGGGCCAACGTCCTGACTTTC. It is translated as CASSQDGQGPGSGANVLTF.

CDR3 in DNA: TGCGCCAGCAGCTTGTTCGCCTTCGGGACAGCATCCTACGAGCAGTACTTC. Its protein product is CASSLFAFGTASYEQYF. The V and J genes are TRBV5-1 and TRBJ2-7, with 7 positions matching TRBD1. This CDR3 has 17 amino acids. After removal of 1 base from V and 1 base from J, the junction contained 11 bases not matched to a gene. Germline V gene data show CDR1 as SGHRS and CDR2 as YFSETQ.

J is TRBJ2-7 and V is TRBV7-3; 7 bases agree with TRBD2. CDR3 length: 16 amino acids. Trimming took 4 bases from V and 1 from J; bases not matched to a gene: 10. Germline loops: CDR1 SGHTA, CDR2 FQGTGA. This chain's CDR3 is CASSYLGLAESYEQYF. The CDR3 nucleotides are TGTGCCAGCAGCTACCTGGGGCTAGCGGAGTCCTACGAGCAGTACTTC. Full variable domain (missing parts from reference TRBV7-3 and TRBJ2-7): GAGVSQTPSNKVTEKGKYVELRCDPISGHTALYWYRQSLGQGPEFLIYFQGTGAADDSGLPNDRFFAVRPEGSVSTLKIQRTERGDSAVYLCASSYLGLAESYEQYFGPGTRLTVT.

The chain employs TRBV30 and TRBJ2-1, with 11 bases aligning to TRBD2. CDR1 GTSNPN and CDR2 SVGIG come from the germline V gene (reference sequence). Trimming cost V 3 bases and J 5 bases; bases outside gene matches: 3. CDR3 size: 14 residues. CDR3: CAWRIAGGHNEQFF. In DNA, the CDR3 is TGTGCCTGGAGGATAGCGGGGGGGCACAATGAGCAGTTCTTC. The full variable domain, its missing parts supplied by reference TRBV30 and TRBJ2-1, is SQTIHQWPATLVQPVGSPLSLECTVEGTSNPNLYWYRQAAGRGLQLLFYSVGIGQISSEVPQNLSASRPQDRQFILSSKKLLLSDSGFYLCAWRIAGGHNEQFFGPGTRLTVL.

This clone was detected only a few times. The same CDR3 also results from other DNA sequences found in this sample. This chain connects TRBV20-1 to TRBJ1-1, with D unclear. This CDR3 comprises 10 residues. Germline loops: CDR1 DFQATT, CDR2 SNEGSKA (reference sequence). Trimming shortened V by 6 bases and J by 1 base, and 3 bases separated the two germline ends. The CDR3 spells CSAGNTEAFF. The CDR3 region has the DNA TGCAGTGCAGGGAACACTGAAGCTTTCTTT.

This sequence joins TRBV6-5 and TRBJ1-2; D is unresolved. The CDR3 is made up of 13 amino acids. CDR1 MNHEY and CDR2 SVGAGI come from the germline V gene. V lost 4 bases and J lost 4, with 10 bases in between. The CDR3 DNA follows: TGTGCCAGCAGTTCCACATCAAGCTATGGCTACACCTTC. Translation gives CASSSTSSYGYTF.

V usage is TRBV14 and J usage is TRBJ2-3; TRBD1 matches 10 bases. V was clipped by 3 bases and J by 3 bases; unmatched bases: 3. This CDR3 has 15 residues. The germline CDR1 and CDR2 sequences are SGHDN and FVKESK. The CDR3 region is CASSHLDRGTDTQYF. CDR3 coding DNA: TGTGCCAGCAGCCATTTGGACAGGGGGACAGATACGCAGTATTTT. Supplemented by reference TRBV14 and TRBJ2-3, the full variable domain reads EAGVTQFPSHSVIEKGQTVTLRCDPISGHDNLYWYRRVMGKEIKFLLHFVKESKQDESGMPNNRFLAERTGGTYSTLKVQPAELEDSGVYFCASSHLDRGTDTQYFGPGTRLTVL.

The chain couples TRBV5-1 to TRBJ1-1, with TRBD1 matching 8 bases. Germline V gene data show CDR1 as SGHRS and CDR2 as YFSETQ. The CDR3 runs to 15 residues. V lost 3 bases and J lost 1; bases outside the gene matches: 5. The CDR3 DNA reads as TGCGCCAGCAGCTGGGGACAGGCCTCGAACACTGAAGCTTTCTTT. Encoded protein: CASSWGQASNTEAFF.

The chain is built from TRBV5-1 and TRBJ2-1; D not certain. Germline V gives CDR1 SGHRS, CDR2 YFSETQ. This CDR3 has 11 residues. V shed 7 bases and J shed 10 bases, with 12 bases lying between them. The CDR3 bases are TGCGCCAGCTGCGACCTTAGCGAGCAGTTCTTC. This gives the protein CASCDLSEQFF.

The J gene is TRBJ2-7, the V gene TRBV29-1; 9 positions match TRBD1. The V gene's germline CDR1 is SQVTM and CDR2 ANQGSEA. The CDR3 has 14 residues. The junction had 6 bases not matched to a gene; V was cut back by 5 bases and J by 1 base. The CDR3: CSVLGTGSSYEQYF. The CDR3 bases are TGCAGCGTTCTTGGGACAGGGAGTTCCTACGAGCAGTACTTC.

This chain joins TRBV7-6 and TRBJ2-1; 7 bases align to TRBD2. V was pared by 5 bases and J by 4 bases, with 8 bases of the junction left unmatched. CDR1 is SGHVS, CDR2 FNYEAQ, per germline. CDR3 size: 15 residues. The CDR3 spells CASSRGGVRYNEQFF. The CDR3 DNA follows: TGTGCCAGCAGCCGTGGGGGGGTACGGTACAATGAGCAGTTCTTC.

J is TRBJ1-6 and V is TRBV30; D gene ambiguous. CDR1 is GTSNPN, CDR2 SVGIG, per germline (reference sequence). V gave up 0 bases and J gave up 11 bases, with 11 bases separating them. The CDR3 runs to 13 residues. This CDR3 reads CAWSVKIGAPLHF. The CDR3 DNA reads TGTGCCTGGAGTGTGAAAATCGGGGCACCCCTCCACTTT. Looking up the rest from reference TRBV30 and TRBJ1-6 gives the full variable domain: SQTIHQWPATLVQPVGSPLSLECTVEGTSNPNLYWYRQAAGRGLQLLFYSVGIGQISSEVPQNLSASRPQDRQFILSSKKLLLSDSGFYLCAWSVKIGAPLHFGNGTRLTVT.

This chain uses TRBV2 with TRBJ2-5; TRBD2 is a possible D gene (5 bases). This CDR3 is built from 13 residues. CDR1 SNHLY and CDR2 FYNNEI come from the germline V gene. The V end lost 7 bases, the J end lost 4 bases, and 13 bases lay between the germline ends. Written as DNA, the CDR3 is TGTGCCAGCAACCCGGGGATCGGAGAGACCCAGTACTTC. Its translation: CASNPGIGETQYF.

The genes are TRBV30 and TRBJ2-1, with TRBD1 as a possible D gene (5 bases). Trimming took 4 bases from V and 4 from J, leaving 11 bases between them. Germline CDR1 reads GTSNPN; CDR2 reads SVGIG (reference sequence). The CDR3 runs 13 residues. The CDR3 region has the DNA TGTGCCTGGAACGGACAAAATTACAATGAGCAGTTCTTC. Amino acid sequence: CAWNGQNYNEQFF.

The CDR3 DNA sequence: TGCAGCGTTGGAGGCGCGTCTCGTGGCTACACCTTC. This codes for CSVGGASRGYTF. The genes are TRBV29-1 and TRBJ1-2; D gene ambiguous. V lost 4 bases to trimming and J lost 7 bases, with 13 bases between them. From germline, CDR1 is SQVTM and CDR2 ANQGSEA. The CDR3 totals 12 residues. Full variable domain (missing parts from reference TRBV29-1 and TRBJ1-2): SAVISQKPSRDICQRGTSLTIQCQVDSQVTMMFWYRQQPGQSLTLIATANQGSEATYESGFVIDKFPISRPNLTFSTLTVSNMSPEDSSIYLCSVGGASRGYTFGSGTRLTVV.

The chain couples TRBV29-1 to TRBJ1-2; 11 bases fit TRBD1. Per the germline V gene, CDR1 is SQVTM and CDR2 is ANQGSEA. V dropped 7 bases and J dropped 6; count of bases not matched to a gene: 10. The CDR3 is made up of 14 amino acids. CDR3 residues: CSAAQKGQGDGYTF. As DNA, the CDR3 is TGCAGCGCCGCGCAGAAGGGACAGGGGGATGGCTACACCTTC.

This sequence joins TRBV5-1 and TRBJ1-1; 7 nucleotides agree with TRBD1. J lost 4 bases, V lost 6 bases, and 6 bases had no gene match. The length of the CDR3 is 13 residues. CDR1 and CDR2 from the germline V gene are SGHRS and YFSETQ. The CDR3 sequence: CASNQQGTTEAFF. As DNA, the CDR3 is TGCGCCAGCAATCAACAGGGGACCACTGAAGCTTTCTTT. Full variable domain (outside the CDR3, taken from reference TRBV5-1 and TRBJ1-1): KAGVTQTPRYLIKTRGQQVTLSCSPISGHRSVSWYQQTPGQGLQFLFEYFSETQRNKGNFPGRFSGRQFSNSRSEMNVSTLELGDSALYLCASNQQGTTEAFFGQGTRLTVV.